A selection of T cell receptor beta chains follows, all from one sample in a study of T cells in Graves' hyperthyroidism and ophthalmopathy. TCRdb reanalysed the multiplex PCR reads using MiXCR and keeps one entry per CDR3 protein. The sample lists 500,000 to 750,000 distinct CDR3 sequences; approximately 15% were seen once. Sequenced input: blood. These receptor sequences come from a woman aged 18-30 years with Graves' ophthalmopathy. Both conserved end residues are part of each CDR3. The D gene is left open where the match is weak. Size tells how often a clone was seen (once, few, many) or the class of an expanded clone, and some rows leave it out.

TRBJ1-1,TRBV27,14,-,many,TGTGCCAGCAGTTTATCGGGGCGTGGCACTGAAGCTTTCTTT,CASSLSGRGTEAFF
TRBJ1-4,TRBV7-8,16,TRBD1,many,TGTGCCAGCAGCGGGACAGGGGGCGGGACTAATGAAAAACTGTTTTTT,CASSGTGGGTNEKLFF
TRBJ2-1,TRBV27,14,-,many,TGTGCCAGCATAACAGGGCTCGGAGGCAATGAGCAGTTCTTC,CASITGLGGNEQFF
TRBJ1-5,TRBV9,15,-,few,TGTGCCAGCAGCGTAGCTTACAGCCCAAATCAGCCCCAGCATTTT,CASSVAYSPNQPQHF
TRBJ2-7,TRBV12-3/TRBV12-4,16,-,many,TGTGCCAGCAGTCCTTCCGTCAAGCAGCCCTCCTACGAGCAGTACTTC,CASSPSVKQPSYEQYF
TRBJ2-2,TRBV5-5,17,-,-,TGTGCCAGCAGCTTGATATATCAGGGGACGGGCACCGGGGAGCTGTTTTTT,CASSLIYQGTGTGELFF
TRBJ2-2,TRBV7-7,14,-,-,TGTGCTAGCAGCTTAGAAGGCATCACCGGGGAGCTGTTTTTT,CASSLEGITGELFF
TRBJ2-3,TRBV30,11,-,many,TGTGCCTGGAGTCATCGGGATACGCAGTATTTT,CAWSHRDTQYF
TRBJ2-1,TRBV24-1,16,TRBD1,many,TGTGCCACCTCTCAACCGGGACAGGGGACCGAAAATGAGCAGTTCTTC,CATSQPGQGTENEQFF
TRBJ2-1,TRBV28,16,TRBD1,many,TGTGCCAGCAGTCAGTACGGGACAGGGACTGAGAATGAGCAGTTCTTC,CASSQYGTGTENEQFF
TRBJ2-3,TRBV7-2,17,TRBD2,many,TGTGCCAGCAGCTTAGTGGGTAGCGGGACCAACACAGATACGCAGTATTTT,CASSLVGSGTNTDTQYF
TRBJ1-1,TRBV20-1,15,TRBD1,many,TGCAGTGCTAGAGATCGACAGGGGTGGGACACTGAAGCTTTCTTT,CSARDRQGWDTEAFF
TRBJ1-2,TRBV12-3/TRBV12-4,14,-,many,TGTGCCAGCAGTTTAGCAGGGACCGGTCGGGGCTACACCTTC,CASSLAGTGRGYTF
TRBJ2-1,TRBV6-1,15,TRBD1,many,TGTGCCAGCACTATTAAGGGGACAGGGGGCAAGGAGCAGTTCTTC,CASTIKGTGGKEQFF
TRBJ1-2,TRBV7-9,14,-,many,TGTGCCAGCAGCCCCCGCGGAGGGAACTATGGCTACACCTTC,CASSPRGGNYGYTF
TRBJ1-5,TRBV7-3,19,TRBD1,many,TGTGCCAGCAGCTTAGGAGGACAAGGACAGGAAAGGAGCAATCAGCCCCAGCATTTT,CASSLGGQGQERSNQPQHF
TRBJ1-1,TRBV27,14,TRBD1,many,TGTGCCAGCAGTAGGGACAGGGGGGACACTGAAGCTTTCTTT,CASSRDRGDTEAFF
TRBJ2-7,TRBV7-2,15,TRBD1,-,TGTGCCAGCAGCTACTCAGGGGGTGCGGGCTACGAGCAGTGCTTC,CASSYSGGAGYEQCF
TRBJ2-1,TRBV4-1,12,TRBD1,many,TGCGCCAGCAGCCGACAGGGTCGTGAGCAGTTCTTC,CASSRQGREQFF
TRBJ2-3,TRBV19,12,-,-,TGTGCCAGTAGTATCCGTCGGGATACGCAGTATTTT,CASSIRRDTQYF
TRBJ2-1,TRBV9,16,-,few,TGTGCCAGCAGCGCCTACACCCCCCCTCCGCGCGGTGAGCAGTTCTTC,CASSAYTPPPRGEQFF
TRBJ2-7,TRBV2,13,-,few,TGTGCCAGCACCATGGACGGGAGCTACGAGCAGTACTTC,CASTMDGSYEQYF
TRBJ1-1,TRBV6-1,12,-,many,TGTGCCAGCAGTGACGTGTCCACTGAAGCTTTCTTT,CASSDVSTEAFF
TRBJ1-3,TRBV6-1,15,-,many,TGTGCCAGCAGTTCCGCCGGGGCCTCTGGAAACACCATATATTTT,CASSSAGASGNTIYF
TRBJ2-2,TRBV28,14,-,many,TGTGCCAGCAGTTTACAAACCAAGACCGGGGAGCTGTTTTTT,CASSLQTKTGELFF
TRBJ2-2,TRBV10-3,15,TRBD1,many,TGTGCCATCAGTGAAGACAGGGGGCGGCCCGGGGAGCTGTTTTTT,CAISEDRGRPGELFF
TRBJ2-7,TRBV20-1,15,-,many,TGCAGTGCTAGAATCACTTGGCGGGAAGTCTACGAGCAGTACTTC,CSARITWREVYEQYF
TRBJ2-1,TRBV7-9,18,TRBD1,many,TGTGCCAGCAGCACGCGGACAGGGGGTTTCAGGGGCTACAATGAGCAGTTCTTC,CASSTRTGGFRGYNEQFF
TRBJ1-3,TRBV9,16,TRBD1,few,TGTGCCAGCAGCGTAGATGGGACAGTCTCTGGAAACACCATATATTTT,CASSVDGTVSGNTIYF
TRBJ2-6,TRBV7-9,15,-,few,TGTGCCACCAAAGGGCTGAGCTCTGGGGCCAACGTCCTGACTTTC,CATKGLSSGANVLTF
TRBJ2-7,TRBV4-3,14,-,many,TGCGCCAGCAGCCAAGCTCTGACTGGCTACGAGCAGTACTTC,CASSQALTGYEQYF
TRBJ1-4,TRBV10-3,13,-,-,TGTGCCGCCACGTGGGACCCTAATGAAAAACTGTTTTTT,CAATWDPNEKLFF